This record covers a single TCR beta chain. These data come from a study of CD8 T cells in Susac syndrome. With random hexamers, 0.5 to 1 ug RNA was reverse transcribed. The immunoSEQ assay covered 54 Vbeta and 13 Jbeta segments for CDR3. From the immunoSEQ multiplex PCR reads, TCRdb called clonotypes with MiXCR, one entry per CDR3 protein. The profile shows more than 85,000 distinct CDR3 sequences, less than 97% of them singletons. This CDR3 contains 12 residues. CD8+ and CD4+ T cells from blood underwent TCR beta sequencing, which was carried out in a high-throughput format. The controls, all healthy donors, were matched for age and sex. Both CD4+ and CD8+ T cells were negatively isolated, and TEMRA cells underwent FACS enrichment.

The source is a human donor in good health. The chain has TRBV21-1 and TRBJ1-2. TRBV21-1 is tagged as a pseudogene. Sequencing was done on a sample of CD4+ T cells from PBMCs. The CDR3 loop is CASTTPDYGYTF. The CDR3 coding sequence is TGTGCCAGCACAACGCCAGACTATGGCTACACCTTC.